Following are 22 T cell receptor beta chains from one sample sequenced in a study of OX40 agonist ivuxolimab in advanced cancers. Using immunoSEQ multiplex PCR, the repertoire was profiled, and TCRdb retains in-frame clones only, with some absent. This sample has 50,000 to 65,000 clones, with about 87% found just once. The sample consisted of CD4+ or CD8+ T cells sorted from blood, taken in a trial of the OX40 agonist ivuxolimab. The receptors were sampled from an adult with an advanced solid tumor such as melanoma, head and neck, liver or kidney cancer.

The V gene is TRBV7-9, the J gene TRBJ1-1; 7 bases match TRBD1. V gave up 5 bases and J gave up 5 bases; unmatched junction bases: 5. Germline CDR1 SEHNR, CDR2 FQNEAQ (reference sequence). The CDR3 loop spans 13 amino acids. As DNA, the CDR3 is TGTGCCAGCAGCCCCCTACAGGGGACTGAAGCTTTCTTT. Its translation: CASSPLQGTEAFF.

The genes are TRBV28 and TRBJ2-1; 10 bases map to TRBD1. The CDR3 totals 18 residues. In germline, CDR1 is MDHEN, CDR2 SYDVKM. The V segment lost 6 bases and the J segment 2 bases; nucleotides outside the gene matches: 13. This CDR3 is CASSPRQGANSPYNEQFF. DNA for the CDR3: TGTGCCAGCAGCCCAAGACAGGGGGCGAATTCTCCCTACAATGAGCAGTTCTTC.

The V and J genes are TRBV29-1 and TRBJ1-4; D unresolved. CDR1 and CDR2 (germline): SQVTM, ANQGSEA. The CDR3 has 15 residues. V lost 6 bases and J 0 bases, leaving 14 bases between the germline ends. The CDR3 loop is CSVASGSATNEKLFF. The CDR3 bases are TGCAGCGTAGCGTCCGGATCCGCAACTAATGAAAAACTGTTTTTT.

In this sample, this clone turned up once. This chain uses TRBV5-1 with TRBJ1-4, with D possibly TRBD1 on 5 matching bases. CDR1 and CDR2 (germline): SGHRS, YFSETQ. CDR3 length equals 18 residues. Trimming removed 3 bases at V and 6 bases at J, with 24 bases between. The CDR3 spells CASSSLRNFPQGDEKLFF. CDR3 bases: TGCGCCAGCAGCTCCCTCCGGAACTTCCCCCAGGGTGATGAAAAACTGTTTTTT.

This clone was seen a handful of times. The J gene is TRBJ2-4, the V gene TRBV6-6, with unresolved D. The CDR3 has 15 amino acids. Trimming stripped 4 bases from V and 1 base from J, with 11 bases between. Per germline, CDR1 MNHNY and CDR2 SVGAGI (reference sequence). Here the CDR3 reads CASSSSIGAKNIQYF. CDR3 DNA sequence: TGTGCCAGCAGTTCATCAATCGGGGCCAAAAACATTCAGTACTTC.

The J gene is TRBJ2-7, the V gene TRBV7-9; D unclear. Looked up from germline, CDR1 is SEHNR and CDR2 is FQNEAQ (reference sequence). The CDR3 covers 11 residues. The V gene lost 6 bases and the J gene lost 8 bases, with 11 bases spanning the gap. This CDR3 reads CASSTKYKQYF. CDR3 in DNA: TGTGCCAGCAGTACTAAATACAAGCAGTACTTC.

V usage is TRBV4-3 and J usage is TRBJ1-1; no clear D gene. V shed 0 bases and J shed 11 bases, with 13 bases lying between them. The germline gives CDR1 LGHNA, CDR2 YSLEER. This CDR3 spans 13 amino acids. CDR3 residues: CASSQDAPRGAFF. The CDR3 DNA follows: TGCGCCAGCAGCCAAGACGCCCCTAGAGGCGCTTTCTTT.

The CDR3 sequence is CASSLRGSYNEQFF. CDR3 bases: TGTGCCAGCAGCTTACGAGGCTCCTACAATGAGCAGTTCTTC. The rearrangement joins TRBV7-3 to TRBJ2-1, with unresolved D. CDR1 and CDR2 from the germline V gene are SGHTA and FQGTGA. The CDR3 loop spans 14 amino acids. V was pared by 2 bases and J by 0 bases, with 5 bases between.

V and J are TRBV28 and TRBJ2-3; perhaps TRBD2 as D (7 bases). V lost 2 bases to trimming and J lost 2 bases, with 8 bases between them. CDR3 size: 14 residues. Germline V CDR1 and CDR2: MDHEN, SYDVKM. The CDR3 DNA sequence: TGTGCCAGCAGTTTAGCGGGGGCCACAGATACGCAGTATTTT. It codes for CASSLAGATDTQYF.

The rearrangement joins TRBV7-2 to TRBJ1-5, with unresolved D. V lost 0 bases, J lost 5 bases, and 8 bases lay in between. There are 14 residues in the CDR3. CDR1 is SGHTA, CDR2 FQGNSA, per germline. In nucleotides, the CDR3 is TGTGCCAGCAGCTTAGCAGGACGGGATCAGCCCCAGCATTTT. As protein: CASSLAGRDQPQHF.

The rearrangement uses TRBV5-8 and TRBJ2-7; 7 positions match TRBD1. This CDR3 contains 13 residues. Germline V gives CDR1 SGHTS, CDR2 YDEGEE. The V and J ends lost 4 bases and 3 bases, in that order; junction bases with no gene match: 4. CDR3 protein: CASSRRDSYEQYF. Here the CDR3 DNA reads TGTGCCAGCAGCCGTCGGGACAGCTACGAGCAGTACTTC.

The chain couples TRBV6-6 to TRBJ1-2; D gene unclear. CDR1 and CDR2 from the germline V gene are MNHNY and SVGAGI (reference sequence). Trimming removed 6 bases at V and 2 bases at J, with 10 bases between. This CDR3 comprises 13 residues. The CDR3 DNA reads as TGTGCCAGCAGCGGGGTAGAGAACTATGGCTACACCTTC. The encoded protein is CASSGVENYGYTF.

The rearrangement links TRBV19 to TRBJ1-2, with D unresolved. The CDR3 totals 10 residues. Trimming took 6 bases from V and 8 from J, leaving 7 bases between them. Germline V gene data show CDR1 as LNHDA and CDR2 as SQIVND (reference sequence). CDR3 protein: CASRRRGYTF. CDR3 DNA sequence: TGTGCCAGTAGGCGGCGAGGCTACACCTTC.

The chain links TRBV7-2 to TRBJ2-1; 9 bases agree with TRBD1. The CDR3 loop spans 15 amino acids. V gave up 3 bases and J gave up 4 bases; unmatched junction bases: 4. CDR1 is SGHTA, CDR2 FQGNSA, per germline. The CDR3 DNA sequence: TGTGCCAGCAGCTTGGTACAGGGGGCTTACAATGAGCAGTTCTTC. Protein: CASSLVQGAYNEQFF.

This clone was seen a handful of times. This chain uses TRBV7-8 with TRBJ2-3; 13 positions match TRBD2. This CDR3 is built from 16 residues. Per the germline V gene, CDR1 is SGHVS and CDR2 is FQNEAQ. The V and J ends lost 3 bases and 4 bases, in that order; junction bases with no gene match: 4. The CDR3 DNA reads TGTGCCAGCAGCTTCAGGACTAGCGGGAGCGCAGATACGCAGTATTTT. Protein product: CASSFRTSGSADTQYF. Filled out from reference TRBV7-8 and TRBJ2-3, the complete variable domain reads GAGVSQSPRYKVAKRGQDVALRCDPISGHVSLFWYQQALGQGPEFLTYFQNEAQLDKSGLPSDRFFAERPEGSVSTLKIQRTQQEDSAVYLCASSFRTSGSADTQYFGPGTRLTVL.

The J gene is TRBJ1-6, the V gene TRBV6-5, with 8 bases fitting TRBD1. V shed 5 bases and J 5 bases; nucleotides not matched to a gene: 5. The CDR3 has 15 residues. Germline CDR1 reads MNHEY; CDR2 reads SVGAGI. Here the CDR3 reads CASSPRGLNNSPLHF. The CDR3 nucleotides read TGTGCCAGCAGTCCCAGGGGGCTGAATAATTCACCCCTCCACTTT.

In nucleotides, the CDR3 is TGCAGCGTTGAAAGCGGGACCCCCACCGGGGAGCTGTTTTTT. Its translation: CSVESGTPTGELFF. The chain carries TRBV29-1 and TRBJ2-2; 7 bases are shared with TRBD2. With V trimmed by 2 bases and J by 4 bases, 4 bases remained unmatched. CDR1 and CDR2 from the germline V gene are SQVTM and ANQGSEA. The CDR3 length is 14 residues.

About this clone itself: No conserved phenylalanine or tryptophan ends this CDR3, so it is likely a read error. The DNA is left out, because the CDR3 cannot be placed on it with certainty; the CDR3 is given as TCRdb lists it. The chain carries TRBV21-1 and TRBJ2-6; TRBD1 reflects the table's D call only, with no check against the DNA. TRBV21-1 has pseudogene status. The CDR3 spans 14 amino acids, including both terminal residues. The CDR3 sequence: CASSIVITRVTRRR.

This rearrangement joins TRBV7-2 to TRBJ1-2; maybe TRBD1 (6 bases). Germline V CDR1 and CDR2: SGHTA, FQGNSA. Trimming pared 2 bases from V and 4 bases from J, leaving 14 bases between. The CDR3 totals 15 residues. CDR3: CASSLQGIDFYGYTF. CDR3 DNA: TGTGCCAGCAGCTTACAGGGGATCGATTTCTATGGCTACACCTTC.

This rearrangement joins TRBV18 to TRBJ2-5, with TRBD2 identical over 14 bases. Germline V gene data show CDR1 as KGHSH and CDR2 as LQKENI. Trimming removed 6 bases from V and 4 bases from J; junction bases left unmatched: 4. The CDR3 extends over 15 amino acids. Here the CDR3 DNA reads TGTGCCAGCTCCCAAGGACTAGCGGGAGGAGAGACCCAGTACTTC. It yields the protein CASSQGLAGGETQYF.

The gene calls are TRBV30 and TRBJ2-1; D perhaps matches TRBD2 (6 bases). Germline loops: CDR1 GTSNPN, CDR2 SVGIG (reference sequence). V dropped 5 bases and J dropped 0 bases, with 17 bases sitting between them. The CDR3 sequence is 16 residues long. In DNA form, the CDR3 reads TGTGCCTGGCTAAGAGCGGGCCGAAGCTCCTACAATGAGCAGTTCTTC. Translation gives CAWLRAGRSSYNEQFF.

The CDR3 nucleotides read TGTGCCAGCAGTACCCTCTATGGCTACACCTTC. Translating it yields CASSTLYGYTF. V and J are TRBV28 and TRBJ1-2, with D hard to call. The CDR3 totals 11 residues. Germline V gives CDR1 MDHEN, CDR2 SYDVKM. V lost 5 bases and J lost 4, with 5 bases in between.